The rows below give T cell receptor beta chains drawn from one sample of a study of OX40 agonist ivuxolimab in advanced cancers. The repertoire was sequenced with immunoSEQ multiplex PCR; TCRdb's copy has only in-frame clones and lacks some. The sample holds about 41,000 clones, around four fifths seen once. The sample consisted of CD4+ or CD8+ T cells sorted from blood, taken in a trial of the OX40 agonist ivuxolimab. These receptor sequences come from an adult with an advanced solid tumor such as melanoma, head and neck, liver or kidney cancer. Each CDR3 is given with its conserved first and last residue. D genes are given only for firm matches. The size entry is marked missing in some rows and otherwise reads once, few, many or a size class.

V gene: TRBV2
J gene: TRBJ2-7
CDR3 length: 14
clone size: .
D gene: .
CDR3 protein: CASRSRLGNYEQYF
CDR3 DNA: TGTGCCAGCAGGTCTCGACTAGGGAACTACGAGCAGTACTTC

V gene: TRBV6-1
J gene: TRBJ1-3
CDR3 length: 17
clone size: .
D gene: TRBD1
CDR3 protein: CASSVNPGTGAGNTIYF
CDR3 DNA: TGTGCCAGCAGTGTCAACCCCGGGACAGGGGCTGGAAACACCATATATTTT

V gene: TRBV2
J gene: TRBJ2-3
CDR3 length: 14
clone size: .
D gene: .
CDR3 protein: CASSGSAGTDTQYF
CDR3 DNA: TGTGCCAGCAGTGGATCTGCGGGCACAGATACGCAGTATTTT

V gene: TRBV29-1
J gene: TRBJ1-4
CDR3 length: 13
clone size: .
D gene: .
CDR3 protein: CSVQRATNEKLFF
CDR3 DNA: TGCAGCGTCCAACGTGCAACTAATGAAAAACTGTTTTTT

V gene: TRBV7-3
J gene: TRBJ1-1
CDR3 length: 14
clone size: .
D gene: .
CDR3 protein: CASSLVGQGTEAFF
CDR3 DNA: TGTGCCAGCAGCTTAGTAGGCCAGGGAACTGAAGCTTTCTTT

V gene: TRBV6-6
J gene: TRBJ2-7
CDR3 length: 14
clone size: few
D gene: .
CDR3 protein: CASSSPGRGYEQYF
CDR3 DNA: TGTGCCAGCAGCTCCCCTGGGCGCGGGTACGAGCAGTACTTC

V gene: TRBV9
J gene: TRBJ2-6
CDR3 length: 15
clone size: .
D gene: .
CDR3 protein: CASSPTSSGANVLTF
CDR3 DNA: TGTGCCAGCAGCCCCACCTCTTCTGGGGCCAACGTCCTGACTTTC

V gene: TRBV2
J gene: TRBJ1-2
CDR3 length: 14
clone size: .
D gene: .
CDR3 protein: CASSVGPLNYGYTF
CDR3 DNA: TGTGCCAGCAGTGTAGGTCCTCTAAACTATGGCTACACCTTC

V gene: TRBV7-2
J gene: TRBJ2-5
CDR3 length: 13
clone size: .
D gene: .
CDR3 protein: CASSLPVVETQYF
CDR3 DNA: TGTGCCAGCAGCTTACCGGTGGTGGAGACCCAGTACTTC

V gene: TRBV15
J gene: TRBJ1-5
CDR3 length: 16
clone size: once
D gene: .
CDR3 protein: CATSRERSGPNQPQHF
CDR3 DNA: TGTGCCACCAGCAGAGAAAGGAGTGGGCCTAATCAGCCCCAGCATTTT

V gene: TRBV2
J gene: TRBJ2-3
CDR3 length: 14
clone size: few
D gene: .
CDR3 protein: CASKWGTDADTQYF
CDR3 DNA: TGTGCCTCTAAATGGGGGACCGACGCGGATACGCAGTATTTT

V gene: TRBV10-3
J gene: TRBJ2-3
CDR3 length: 14
clone size: .
D gene: TRBD1
CDR3 protein: CAISYWTGTDTQYF
CDR3 DNA: TGTGCCATCAGCTACTGGACAGGGACAGATACGCAGTATTTT

V gene: TRBV10-1
J gene: TRBJ2-1
CDR3 length: 20
clone size: .
D gene: TRBD2
CDR3 protein: CASSGWTSGRASGSASEQFF
CDR3 DNA: TGCGCCAGCAGTGGGTGGACTAGCGGGAGGGCCTCGGGGTCGGCTAGTGAGCAGTTCTTC

V gene: TRBV27
J gene: TRBJ1-2
CDR3 length: 14
clone size: .
D gene: .
CDR3 protein: CASSTPGAFWGYTF
CDR3 DNA: TGTGCCAGCAGTACCCCGGGTGCTTTTTGGGGCTACACCTTC

V gene: TRBV15
J gene: TRBJ2-3
CDR3 length: 17
clone size: .
D gene: TRBD1
CDR3 protein: CATSRGQGARGTDTQYF
CDR3 DNA: TGTGCCACCAGCAGAGGACAGGGGGCGAGAGGGACAGATACGCAGTATTTT

V gene: TRBV2
J gene: TRBJ1-1
CDR3 length: 8
clone size: few
D gene: .
CDR3 protein: CASKTAFF
CDR3 DNA: TGTGCCAGCAAGACCGCTTTCTTT

V gene: TRBV5-4
J gene: TRBJ1-1
CDR3 length: 16
clone size: .
D gene: TRBD1
CDR3 protein: CASSPGTGWVYTEAFF
CDR3 DNA: TGTGCCAGCAGCCCAGGGACAGGGTGGGTGTACACTGAAGCTTTCTTT

V gene: TRBV5-6
J gene: TRBJ2-2
CDR3 length: 18
clone size: .
D gene: TRBD2
CDR3 protein: CASSLDPDFAGGAGELFF
CDR3 DNA: TGTGCCAGCAGCTTGGACCCTGACTTTGCGGGAGGGGCCGGGGAGCTGTTTTTT

V gene: TRBV28
J gene: TRBJ1-5
CDR3 length: 14
clone size: once
D gene: .
CDR3 protein: CASSPGTNYQPQHF
CDR3 DNA: TGTGCCAGCAGTCCCGGGACTAATTATCAGCCCCAGCATTTT

V gene: TRBV5-6
J gene: TRBJ1-5
CDR3 length: 14
clone size: .
D gene: .
CDR3 protein: CASSLGYSNQPQHF
CDR3 DNA: TGTGCCAGCAGCTTGGGCTATAGCAATCAGCCCCAGCATTTT

V gene: TRBV28
J gene: TRBJ2-2
CDR3 length: 17
clone size: .
D gene: .
CDR3 protein: CASSSGWGRVFTGELFF
CDR3 DNA: TGTGCCAGCAGCTCCGGTTGGGGCAGGGTCTTCACCGGGGAGCTGTTTTTT

V gene: TRBV11-2
J gene: TRBJ2-7
CDR3 length: 11
clone size: once
D gene: .
CDR3 protein: CASTRGTEQYF
CDR3 DNA: TGTGCCAGCACCAGAGGGACCGAGCAGTACTTC

V gene: TRBV28
J gene: TRBJ1-2
CDR3 length: 11
clone size: once
D gene: .
CDR3 protein: CATTYYSGYTF
CDR3 DNA: TGTGCCACAACCTATTATAGTGGCTACACCTTC

V gene: TRBV7-9
J gene: TRBJ1-2
CDR3 length: 13
clone size: .
D gene: .
CDR3 protein: CASSLGGGDGYTF
CDR3 DNA: TGTGCCAGCAGCTTAGGGGGCGGGGATGGCTACACCTTC

V gene: TRBV15
J gene: TRBJ1-1
CDR3 length: 14
clone size: once
D gene: .
CDR3 protein: CATSRQGYYTEAFF
CDR3 DNA: TGTGCCACCAGCAGACAGGGTTATTACACTGAAGCTTTCTTT

V gene: TRBV2
J gene: TRBJ1-5
CDR3 length: 15
clone size: few
D gene: .
CDR3 protein: CASSRDGYSNQPQHF
CDR3 DNA: TGTGCCAGCAGCAGGGACGGCTATAGCAATCAGCCCCAGCATTTT

V gene: TRBV30
J gene: TRBJ2-3
CDR3 length: 14
clone size: .
D gene: .
CDR3 protein: CAWKRPGGTDTQYF
CDR3 DNA: TGTGCCTGGAAAAGGCCGGGAGGCACAGATACGCAGTATTTT

V gene: TRBV7-2
J gene: TRBJ2-3
CDR3 length: 15
clone size: .
D gene: TRBD2
CDR3 protein: CASSLQTGGADTQYF
CDR3 DNA: TGTGCCAGCAGCTTACAAACGGGAGGGGCAGATACGCAGTATTTT

V gene: TRBV19
J gene: TRBJ2-5
CDR3 length: 15
clone size: .
D gene: TRBD2
CDR3 protein: CASSKGLAGWETQYF
CDR3 DNA: TGTGCCAGTAGTAAAGGGCTAGCGGGATGGGAGACCCAGTACTTC

V gene: TRBV18
J gene: TRBJ2-5
CDR3 length: 16
clone size: .
D gene: .
CDR3 protein: CASSPRGPGSEETQYF
CDR3 DNA: TGTGCCAGCTCACCACGGGGTCCAGGGTCTGAGGAGACCCAGTACTTC

V gene: TRBV6-1
J gene: TRBJ2-7
CDR3 length: 17
clone size: .
D gene: TRBD2
CDR3 protein: CASSERGAGTSGRDQYF
CDR3 DNA: TGTGCCAGCAGTGAAAGAGGGGCTGGGACTAGCGGGAGAGACCAGTACTTC

V gene: TRBV18
J gene: TRBJ1-4
CDR3 length: 15
clone size: .
D gene: TRBD1
CDR3 protein: CASSPRQGQDEKLFF
CDR3 DNA: TGTGCCAGCTCACCACGACAGGGTCAGGATGAAAAACTGTTTTTT

V gene: TRBV9
J gene: TRBJ2-7
CDR3 length: 13
clone size: .
D gene: .
CDR3 protein: CASSQGGSYEQYF
CDR3 DNA: TGTGCCAGCTCCCAGGGCGGCTCCTACGAGCAGTACTTC

V gene: TRBV2
J gene: TRBJ2-4
CDR3 length: 19
clone size: .
D gene: .
CDR3 protein: CASSEARGVLALAKNIQYF
CDR3 DNA: TGTGCCAGCAGTGAAGCTAGGGGCGTTCTGGCCCTAGCCAAAAACATTCAGTACTTC

V gene: TRBV7-9
J gene: TRBJ1-3
CDR3 length: 12
clone size: .
D gene: .
CDR3 protein: CASSLGGNTIYF
CDR3 DNA: TGTGCCAGCAGCTTAGGTGGAAACACCATATATTTT

V gene: TRBV6-1
J gene: TRBJ2-1
CDR3 length: 15
clone size: .
D gene: .
CDR3 protein: CASSGSARGYNEQFF
CDR3 DNA: TGTGCCAGCAGTGGATCAGCAAGAGGCTACAATGAGCAGTTCTTC

V gene: TRBV14
J gene: TRBJ2-1
CDR3 length: 14
clone size: .
D gene: TRBD1
CDR3 protein: CASSRPGQSNEQFF
CDR3 DNA: TGTGCCAGCAGCCGACCGGGACAGTCCAATGAGCAGTTCTTC

V gene: TRBV15
J gene: TRBJ2-7
CDR3 length: 16
clone size: .
D gene: TRBD2
CDR3 protein: CATSRDPPTGTSKQYF
CDR3 DNA: TGTGCCACCAGCAGAGATCCCCCAACCGGGACTAGCAAGCAGTACTTC

V gene: TRBV9
J gene: TRBJ1-5
CDR3 length: 13
clone size: .
D gene: .
CDR3 protein: CASSEGGFRPQHF
CDR3 DNA: TGTGCCAGCAGCGAGGGGGGCTTTCGGCCCCAGCATTTT

V gene: TRBV18
J gene: TRBJ2-3
CDR3 length: 16
clone size: .
D gene: .
CDR3 protein: CASSPPGPAGTDTQYF
CDR3 DNA: TGTGCCAGCTCACCACCGGGACCTGCGGGCACAGATACGCAGTATTTT

V gene: TRBV7-2
J gene: TRBJ2-5
CDR3 length: 15
clone size: .
D gene: .
CDR3 protein: CASSLAGASQETQYF
CDR3 DNA: TGTGCCAGCAGCTTAGCCGGGGCTAGCCAAGAGACCCAGTACTTC

V gene: TRBV5-4
J gene: TRBJ2-3
CDR3 length: 15
clone size: .
D gene: TRBD2
CDR3 protein: CASSSGTSWGDTQYF
CDR3 DNA: TGTGCCAGCAGCTCCGGGACTAGCTGGGGAGATACGCAGTATTTT

V gene: TRBV4-1
J gene: TRBJ2-3
CDR3 length: 16
clone size: .
D gene: TRBD2
CDR3 protein: CASSQGLAGRTDTQYF
CDR3 DNA: TGCGCCAGCAGCCAGGGACTAGCGGGGCGCACAGATACGCAGTATTTT

V gene: TRBV28
J gene: TRBJ1-5
CDR3 length: 16
clone size: .
D gene: TRBD1
CDR3 protein: CASNPPDRAGSQPQHF
CDR3 DNA: TGTGCCAGCAACCCCCCGGACAGGGCAGGTAGTCAGCCCCAGCATTTT

V gene: TRBV6-5
J gene: TRBJ2-4
CDR3 length: 15
clone size: once
D gene: .
CDR3 protein: CASSYSVRRANIQYF
CDR3 DNA: TGTGCCAGCAGTTACTCGGTTCGTCGGGCAAACATTCAGTACTTC

V gene: TRBV15
J gene: TRBJ1-3
CDR3 length: 14
clone size: .
D gene: .
CDR3 protein: CATSAEDSGNTIYF
CDR3 DNA: TGTGCCACCAGCGCAGAAGACTCTGGAAACACCATATATTTT

V gene: TRBV10-3
J gene: TRBJ2-3
CDR3 length: 15
clone size: .
D gene: TRBD2
CDR3 protein: CAIRAGLAGTDTQYF
CDR3 DNA: TGTGCCATCAGAGCGGGACTAGCCGGCACAGATACGCAGTATTTT

V gene: TRBV7-2
J gene: TRBJ2-7
CDR3 length: 16
clone size: .
D gene: .
CDR3 protein: CASSSTPLDSLYEQYF
CDR3 DNA: TGTGCCAGCAGCTCCACCCCCCTGGACAGTCTCTACGAGCAGTACTTC

V gene: TRBV7-2
J gene: TRBJ2-1
CDR3 length: 11
clone size: .
D gene: .
CDR3 protein: CASSLALEQFF
CDR3 DNA: TGTGCCAGCAGCTTAGCGCTTGAGCAGTTCTTC

V gene: TRBV7-9
J gene: TRBJ2-1
CDR3 length: 17
clone size: few
D gene: TRBD2
CDR3 protein: CASSPWTSGWVYNEQFF
CDR3 DNA: TGTGCCAGCAGCCCCTGGACTAGCGGGTGGGTCTACAATGAGCAGTTCTTC

V gene: TRBV11-3
J gene: TRBJ2-3
CDR3 length: 16
clone size: .
D gene: TRBD2
CDR3 protein: CASSPFLTSVTDTQYF
CDR3 DNA: TGTGCCAGCAGCCCTTTTCTTACTAGCGTCACAGATACGCAGTATTTT

V gene: TRBV7-2
J gene: TRBJ1-4
CDR3 length: 15
clone size: .
D gene: .
CDR3 protein: CASSSMTATNEKLFF
CDR3 DNA: TGTGCCAGCAGCTCGATGACCGCCACTAATGAAAAACTTTTTTTT

V gene: TRBV11-2
J gene: TRBJ2-7
CDR3 length: 13
clone size: .
D gene: .
CDR3 protein: CASSLGPTYEQYF
CDR3 DNA: TGTGCCAGCAGCTTAGGCCCTACCTACGAGCAGTACTTC

V gene: TRBV10-3
J gene: TRBJ2-2
CDR3 length: 15
clone size: .
D gene: .
CDR3 protein: CAISPLESGTGELFF
CDR3 DNA: TGTGCCATCAGCCCCCTTGAGTCTGGCACCGGGGAGCTGTTTTTT

V gene: TRBV5-1
J gene: TRBJ1-1
CDR3 length: 14
clone size: .
D gene: .
CDR3 protein: CASSYTTGNTEAFF
CDR3 DNA: TGCGCCAGCAGCTACACGACCGGGAACACTGAAGCTTTCTTT